What follows is one T cell receptor (beta chain) and its context. The time point: newly diagnosed GD, antithyroid drugs for less than 3 months. From RNA extracted from PBMCs, the TCR library was made. By American Thyroid Association guidelines, Graves' disease was diagnosed in the cohort. The germline V gene has CDR1 DFQATT and CDR2 SNEGSKA (reference sequence). CDR3 length: 14 amino acids. Trimming left V 3 bases short and J 11 bases short, with 22 bases between. HTBI primers from iRepertoire and Arm-PCR of CDR3 regions yielded the TCR beta libraries. TCRdb reprocessed the multiplex PCR reads via MiXCR and lists one record per CDR3 protein. The table has 550,000 to 600,000 distinct CDR3 sequences, around 16% seen once. The data derive from a study of regulatory T cells in long-lasting Graves disease. The same data also contributed to another study, on T cells in Graves' hyperthyroidism and ophthalmopathy.

This material consisted of peripheral blood mononuclear cells (PBMCs), taken at new diagnosis, from a patient treated with antithyroid drugs. This chain links TRBV20-1 with TRBJ1-1; weak D call: TRBD1 (5 bases). The receptor's source is a man younger than 30 with Graves disease. The CDR3 nucleotides read TGCAGTGCTAGTGACCCGGGGCCCACCGCCAGGGCTTTCTTT. Protein: CSASDPGPTARAFF.